By sample share, the clone carrying this T cell receptor beta chain is medium-sized. TCRdb ran MiXCR on the 5' RACE reads and lists one entry per CDR3 protein. The table lists 5,100 or so distinct CDR3 sequences, approximately 24% of them singletons. The sample comes from a study of spatial heterogeneity in lung cancer. In the study overall: For the average unique TCR and UMI combination, more than 8.5 occurrences appeared in raw reads.

The germline gives CDR1 DFQATT, CDR2 SNEGSKA (reference sequence). J was trimmed by 4 bases and V by 5 bases; bases with no gene match: 8. The CDR3 is 16 residues long. Sample time point: sample taken at primary tumor resection. The study sequenced unsorted whole RNA from tumor, nontumor lung or frozen PBMC. The TCR comes from a male donor with early-stage non-small cell lung cancer. The sequences come from PBMCs, collected at surgery. The chain employs TRBV20-1 and TRBJ2-1, with 13 bases matching TRBD2. The DNA for the CDR3 is TGCAGTGCTCACCGCCCGGGACTAGCGGGGTACAATGAGCAGTTCTTC. Translation: CSAHRPGLAGYNEQFF.